These 10 T cell receptor beta chains share one sample of origin, sequenced in a study of blood T cells in healthy people across ages. It was with a sample-barcoded 5' primer and a J-beta primer mix that a second PCR of about 6 to 12 cycles was run. TCRdb re-called the 5' RACE reads through MiXCR, storing one row per CDR3 protein. This sample carries 1.5 million to 2 million distinct CDR3 sequences, about 28% of them seen once, and the ten largest clones take roughly 8.2%. Input material: blood. The receptors were sampled from a woman aged 25 to 45 in good health.

This clonotype was detected many times. The rearrangement uses TRBV20-1 and TRBJ2-5, with D possibly matching TRBD2 (5 bases). Trimming left V 3 bases short and J 2 bases short, with 16 bases between. The CDR3 extends over 15 amino acids. Germline CDR1 and CDR2: DFQATT and SNEGSKA (reference sequence). The CDR3 reads CSASARVTGQETQYF. The CDR3 bases are TGCAGTGCTAGCGCCCGGGTAACGGGGCAAGAGACCCAGTACTTC.

This rearrangement joins TRBV30 to TRBJ2-1; D call uncertain. Germline-derived CDR1 and CDR2 are GTSNPN and SVGIG (reference sequence). Trimming took 4 bases from V and 1 from J, leaving 11 bases between them. CDR3 length: 14 amino acids. In DNA, the CDR3 is TGTGCCTGGAATTCCGGTAGGTCCTACAATGAGCAGTTCTTC. Protein sequence: CAWNSGRSYNEQFF.

The rearrangement uses TRBV5-1 and TRBJ2-5; 7 positions agree with TRBD1. V shed 4 bases, J shed 1 base, and the junction held 13 bases outside the gene matches. The CDR3 extends over 17 amino acids. Germline CDR1 is SGHRS and CDR2 is YFSETQ. CDR3 loop: CASSSKGQPAIQETQYF. The CDR3 coding sequence is TGCGCCAGCAGCAGTAAGGGACAGCCCGCGATCCAAGAGACCCAGTACTTC. The complete variable domain, with remaining parts taken from reference TRBV5-1 and TRBJ2-5, reads KAGVTQTPRYLIKTRGQQVTLSCSPISGHRSVSWYQQTPGQGLQFLFEYFSETQRNKGNFPGRFSGRQFSNSRSEMNVSTLELGDSALYLCASSSKGQPAIQETQYFGPGTRLLVL.

This chain links TRBV20-1 with TRBJ1-5, with TRBD1 as a possible D gene (5 bases). The CDR3 spans 14 residues. With 2 bases removed from V and 2 bases from J, the gap between germline ends came to 10 bases. In germline, CDR1 is DFQATT, CDR2 SNEGSKA (reference sequence). In DNA form, the CDR3 reads TGCAGTGCTAGAAGGGACGGGGGCAATCAGCCCCAGCATTTT. It translates to CSARRDGGNQPQHF.

The chain recombines TRBV5-5 with TRBJ1-2; D is perhaps TRBD1 (5 bases). CDR3 length: 15 residues. Germline CDR1 is SGHKS and CDR2 is YYEKEE (reference sequence). Trimming removed 3 bases at V and 4 bases at J, with 16 bases between. CDR3 sequence: CASSWSATGGYGYTF. DNA for the CDR3: TGTGCCAGCAGCTGGAGTGCAACCGGGGGCTATGGCTACACCTTC.

This chain joins TRBV9 and TRBJ2-1; 8 nucleotides line up with TRBD2. This CDR3 is built from 17 residues. Germline V CDR1 and CDR2: SGDLS, YYNGEE. Trimming cost V 7 bases and J 0 bases; bases outside gene matches: 12. In nucleotides, the CDR3 is TGTGCCAGCGAGGACGGGGGGGTTTCTAGCTCCTACAATGAGCAGTTCTTC. Translation: CASEDGGVSSSYNEQFF.

The rearrangement joins TRBV29-1 to TRBJ2-5; D gene unclear. Matching the DNA end better, TRBJ2-7 makes the J call doubtful. The germline CDR1 and CDR2 sequences are SQVTM and ANQGSEA. The CDR3 consists of 12 residues. The CDR3: CSVEWTNHEQYF. The CDR3 DNA follows: TGCAGCGTTGAATGGACCAACCACGAGCAGTACTTC.

This clonotype was seen repeatedly, ten times or more. V and J are TRBV27 and TRBJ2-3; D gene unclear. This CDR3 is 13 amino acids long. The germline V gene has CDR1 MNHEY and CDR2 SMNVEV (reference sequence). V was shortened by 4 bases and J by 2 bases, with 7 bases between the two germline ends. The CDR3 bases are TGTGCCAGCAGTTCCACCAACACAGATACGCAGTATTTT. Amino acids: CASSSTNTDTQYF.

This clonotype was recorded a few times. V gene TRBV6-6 combines with J gene TRBJ1-2; TRBD1 might be the D (6 bases). Between the trimmed V and J ends, which lost 5 bases and 5 bases, there was a span of 18 bases. CDR3 size: 15 residues. CDR1 and CDR2 (germline): MNHNY, SVGAGI (reference sequence). The CDR3 loop reads CASSKGGGARYGYTF. CDR3 sequence (DNA): TGTGCCAGCAGTAAGGGCGGGGGCGCACGGTATGGCTACACCTTC.

This clonotype was seen a single time. The junction and the germline gene differ at one end; a read error may be behind it. Here the CDR3 reads CACSDQGAYNSPLHF. The CDR3 nucleotides are TGTGCCTGCAGTGACCAGGGGGCTTATAATTCACCCCTCCACTTT. The chain has TRBV25-1 and TRBJ1-6, with 8 bases aligning to TRBD1. The CDR3 has 15 residues. Germline CDR1 and CDR2: MGHDK and SYGVNS. Full variable domain (remainder filled in from reference TRBV25-1 and TRBJ1-6): EADIYQTPRYLVIGTGKKITLECSQTMGHDKMYWYQQDPGMELHLIHYSYGVNSTEKGDLSSESTVSRIRTEHFPLTLESARPSHTSQYLCACSDQGAYNSPLHFGNGTRLTVT.